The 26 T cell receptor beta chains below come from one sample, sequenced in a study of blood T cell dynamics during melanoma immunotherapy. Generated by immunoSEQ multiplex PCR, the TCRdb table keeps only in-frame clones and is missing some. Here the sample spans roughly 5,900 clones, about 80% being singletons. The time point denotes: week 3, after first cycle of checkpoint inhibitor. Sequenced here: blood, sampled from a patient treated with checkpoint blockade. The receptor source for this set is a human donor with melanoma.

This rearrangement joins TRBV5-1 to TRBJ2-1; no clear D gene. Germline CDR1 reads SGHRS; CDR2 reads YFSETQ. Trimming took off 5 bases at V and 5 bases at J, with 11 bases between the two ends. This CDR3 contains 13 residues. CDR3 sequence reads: CASRQDRDNEQFF. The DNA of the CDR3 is TGCGCCAGCAGGCAGGACCGGGACAATGAGCAGTTCTTC.

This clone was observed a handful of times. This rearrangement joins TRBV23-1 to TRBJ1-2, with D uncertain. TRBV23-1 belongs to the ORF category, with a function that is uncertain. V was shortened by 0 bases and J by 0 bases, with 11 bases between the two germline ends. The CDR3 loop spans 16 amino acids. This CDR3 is CASSQSEDGANYGYTF. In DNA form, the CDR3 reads TGCGCCAGCAGTCAATCAGAGGATGGAGCTAACTATGGCTACACCTTC.

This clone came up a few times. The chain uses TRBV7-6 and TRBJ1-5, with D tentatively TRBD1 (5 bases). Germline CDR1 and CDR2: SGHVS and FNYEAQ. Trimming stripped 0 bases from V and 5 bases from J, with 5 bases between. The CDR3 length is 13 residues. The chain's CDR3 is CASSLAGDQPQHF. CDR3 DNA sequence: TGTGCCAGCAGCTTAGCAGGGGATCAGCCCCAGCATTTT.

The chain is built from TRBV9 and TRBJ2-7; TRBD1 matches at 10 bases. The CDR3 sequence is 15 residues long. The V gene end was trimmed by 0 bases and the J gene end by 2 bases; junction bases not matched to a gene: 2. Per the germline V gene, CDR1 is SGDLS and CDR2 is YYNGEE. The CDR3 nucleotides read TGTGCCAGCAGCGTAGATGGACAGGGGGCCTACGAGCAGTACTTC. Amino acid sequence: CASSVDGQGAYEQYF.

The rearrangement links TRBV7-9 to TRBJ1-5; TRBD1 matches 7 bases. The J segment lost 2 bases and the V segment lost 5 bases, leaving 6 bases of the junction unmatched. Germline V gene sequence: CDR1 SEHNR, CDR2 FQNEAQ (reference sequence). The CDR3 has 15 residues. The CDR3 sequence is CASSPGQEGNQPQHF. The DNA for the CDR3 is TGTGCCAGCAGCCCCGGACAGGAGGGCAATCAGCCCCAGCATTTT.

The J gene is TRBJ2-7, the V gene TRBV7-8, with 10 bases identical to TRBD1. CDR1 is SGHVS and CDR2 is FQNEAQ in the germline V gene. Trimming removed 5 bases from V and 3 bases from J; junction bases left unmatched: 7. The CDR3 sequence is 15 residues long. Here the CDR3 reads CASSTGTGEFYEQYF. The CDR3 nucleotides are TGTGCCAGCAGCACAGGGACAGGGGAGTTCTACGAGCAGTACTTC.

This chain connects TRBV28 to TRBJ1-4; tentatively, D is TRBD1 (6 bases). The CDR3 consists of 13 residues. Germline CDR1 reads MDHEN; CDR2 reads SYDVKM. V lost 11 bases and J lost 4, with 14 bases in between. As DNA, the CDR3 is TGTGCCGGGCAGGGGAGACGTAATGAAAAACTGTTTTTT. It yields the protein CAGQGRRNEKLFF.

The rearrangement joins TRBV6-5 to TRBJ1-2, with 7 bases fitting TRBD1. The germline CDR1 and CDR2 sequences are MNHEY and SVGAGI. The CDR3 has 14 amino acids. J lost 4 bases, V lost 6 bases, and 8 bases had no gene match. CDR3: CASRYYRDSYGYTF. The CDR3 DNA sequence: TGTGCCAGCAGATATTACCGGGACAGCTATGGCTACACCTTC.

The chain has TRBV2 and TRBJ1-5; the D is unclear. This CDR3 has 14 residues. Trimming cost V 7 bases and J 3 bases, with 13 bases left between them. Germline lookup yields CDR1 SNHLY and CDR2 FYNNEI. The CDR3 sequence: CASNPSGINQPQHF. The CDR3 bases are TGTGCCAGCAACCCCAGTGGGATCAATCAGCCCCAGCATTTT.

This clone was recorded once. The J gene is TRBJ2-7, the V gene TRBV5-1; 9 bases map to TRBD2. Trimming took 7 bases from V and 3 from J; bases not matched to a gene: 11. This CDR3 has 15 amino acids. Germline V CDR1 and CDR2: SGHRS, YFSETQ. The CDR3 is CASRPLGSGGYEQYF. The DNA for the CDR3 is TGCGCCAGCCGGCCCTTGGGTAGCGGGGGCTACGAGCAGTACTTC.

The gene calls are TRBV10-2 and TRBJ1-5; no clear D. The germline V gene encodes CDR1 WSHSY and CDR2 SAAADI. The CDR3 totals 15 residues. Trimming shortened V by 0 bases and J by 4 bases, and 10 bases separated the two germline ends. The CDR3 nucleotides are TGCGCCAGCAGTGAGTCTTCGAAGGCAAATCAGCCCCAGCATTTT. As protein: CASSESSKANQPQHF.

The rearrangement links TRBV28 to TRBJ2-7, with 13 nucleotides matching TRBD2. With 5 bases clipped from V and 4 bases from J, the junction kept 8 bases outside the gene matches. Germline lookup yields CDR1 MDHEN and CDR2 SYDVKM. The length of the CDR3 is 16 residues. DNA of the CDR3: TGTGCCAGCAGTACCCGGACTAGCGGGAGATCGTACGAGCAGTACTTC. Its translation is CASSTRTSGRSYEQYF.

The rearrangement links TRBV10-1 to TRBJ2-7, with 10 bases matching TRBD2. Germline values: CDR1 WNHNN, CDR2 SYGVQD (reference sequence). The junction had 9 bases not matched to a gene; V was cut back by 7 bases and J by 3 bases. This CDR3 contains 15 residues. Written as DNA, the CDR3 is TGCGCCAGCATCCTAGACCGGACTAGCGGCTACGAGCAGTACTTC. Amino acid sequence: CASILDRTSGYEQYF.

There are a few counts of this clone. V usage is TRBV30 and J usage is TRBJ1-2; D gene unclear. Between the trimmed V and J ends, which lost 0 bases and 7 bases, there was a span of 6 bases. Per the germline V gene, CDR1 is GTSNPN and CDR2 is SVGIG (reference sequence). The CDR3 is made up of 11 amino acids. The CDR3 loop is CAWSVLGGYTF. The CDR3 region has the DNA TGTGCCTGGAGTGTACTTGGTGGCTACACCTTC.

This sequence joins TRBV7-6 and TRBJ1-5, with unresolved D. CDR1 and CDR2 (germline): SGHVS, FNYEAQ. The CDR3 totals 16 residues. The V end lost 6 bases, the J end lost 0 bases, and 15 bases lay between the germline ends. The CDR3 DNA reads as TGTGCCAGCAGTCCCCTCGGGCAGGATAGCAATCAGCCCCAGCATTTT. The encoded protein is CASSPLGQDSNQPQHF.

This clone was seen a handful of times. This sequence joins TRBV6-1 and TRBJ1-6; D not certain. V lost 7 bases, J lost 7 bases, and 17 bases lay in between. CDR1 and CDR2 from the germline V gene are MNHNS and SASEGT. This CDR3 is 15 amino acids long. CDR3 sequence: CASMFFSTSNSPLHF. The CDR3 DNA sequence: TGTGCCAGCATGTTTTTTTCGACATCGAATTCACCCCTCCACTTT.

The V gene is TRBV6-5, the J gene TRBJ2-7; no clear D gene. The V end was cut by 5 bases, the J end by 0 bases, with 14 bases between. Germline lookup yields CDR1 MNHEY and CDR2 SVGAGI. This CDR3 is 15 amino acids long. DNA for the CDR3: TGTGCCAGCAGTGGACCCCGGAGCAGCTCCTACGAGCAGTACTTC. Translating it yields CASSGPRSSSYEQYF.

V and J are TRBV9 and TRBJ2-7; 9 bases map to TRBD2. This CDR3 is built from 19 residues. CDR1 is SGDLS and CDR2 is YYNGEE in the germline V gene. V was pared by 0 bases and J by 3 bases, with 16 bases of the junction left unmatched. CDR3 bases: TGTGCCAGCAGCGTAGCTACGAGATCGAGCGGGAGGAGGGACTACGAGCAGTACTTC. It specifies CASSVATRSSGRRDYEQYF.

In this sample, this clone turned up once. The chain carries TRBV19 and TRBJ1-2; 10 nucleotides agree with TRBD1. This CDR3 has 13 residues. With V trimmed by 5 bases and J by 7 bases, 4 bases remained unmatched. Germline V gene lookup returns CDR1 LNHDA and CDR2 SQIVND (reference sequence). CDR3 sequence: CASSDRGRRGYTF. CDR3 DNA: TGTGCCAGTAGTGACAGGGGGCGACGTGGCTACACCTTC.

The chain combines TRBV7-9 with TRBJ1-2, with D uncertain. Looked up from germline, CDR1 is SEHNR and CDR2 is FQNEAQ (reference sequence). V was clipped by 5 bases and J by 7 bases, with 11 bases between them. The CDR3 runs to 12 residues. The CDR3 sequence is CASSPPVGGYTF. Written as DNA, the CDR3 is TGTGCCAGCAGCCCTCCCGTGGGTGGCTACACCTTC.

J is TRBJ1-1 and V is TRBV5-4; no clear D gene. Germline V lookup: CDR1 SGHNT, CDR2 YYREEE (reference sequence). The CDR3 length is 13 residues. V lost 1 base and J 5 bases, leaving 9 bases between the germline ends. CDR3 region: CASSLLGRTEAFF. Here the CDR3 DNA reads TGTGCCAGCAGCTTGCTGGGGAGGACTGAAGCTTTCTTT.

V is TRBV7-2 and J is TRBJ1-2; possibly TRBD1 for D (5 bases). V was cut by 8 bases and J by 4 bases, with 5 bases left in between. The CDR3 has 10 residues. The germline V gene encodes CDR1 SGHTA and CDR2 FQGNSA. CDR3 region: CASGGYGYTF. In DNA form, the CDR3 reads TGTGCCAGCGGGGGCTATGGCTACACCTTC.

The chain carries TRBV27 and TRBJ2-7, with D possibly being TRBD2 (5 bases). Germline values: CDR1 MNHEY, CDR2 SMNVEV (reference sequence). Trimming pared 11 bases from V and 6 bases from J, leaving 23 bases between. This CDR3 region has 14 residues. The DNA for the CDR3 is TGTGCCGGACCGCCCCGAGGACTCTCCGGCGAGCAGTACTTC. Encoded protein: CAGPPRGLSGEQYF.

CDR3 sequence reads: CASSLARGTDTQYF. For the CDR3, the DNA is TGTGCCAGCAGCTTAGCGAGGGGCACAGATACGCAGTATTTT. The chain uses TRBV7-2 and TRBJ2-3; possibly TRBD2 for D (5 bases). The germline gives CDR1 SGHTA, CDR2 FQGNSA. V lost 0 bases and J 1 base, leaving 5 bases between the germline ends. There are 14 residues in the CDR3.

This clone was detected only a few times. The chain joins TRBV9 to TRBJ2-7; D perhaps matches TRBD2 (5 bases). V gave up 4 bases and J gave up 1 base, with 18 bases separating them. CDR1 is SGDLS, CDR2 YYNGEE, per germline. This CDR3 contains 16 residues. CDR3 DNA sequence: TGTGCCAGCAGCCCAAGAAGAACTAGTTGGTCCTACGAGCAGTACTTC. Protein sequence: CASSPRRTSWSYEQYF.

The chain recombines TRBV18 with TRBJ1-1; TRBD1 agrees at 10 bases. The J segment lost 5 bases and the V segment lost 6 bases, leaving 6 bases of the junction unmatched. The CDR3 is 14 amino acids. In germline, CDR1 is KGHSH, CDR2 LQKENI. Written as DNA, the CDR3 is TGTGCCAGCTCTCGGGACAGGGGAAAGACTGAAGCTTTCTTT. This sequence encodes CASSRDRGKTEAFF.